The text below deals with one TCR beta chain. Trimming cost V 6 bases and J 0 bases, with 9 bases left between them. CDR1 SGHTA and CDR2 FQGNSA come from the germline V gene. This CDR3 contains 13 residues. This specimen belongs to a study of blood T cell repertoires in COVID-19. Some clones are missing from TCRdb's copy, which holds only in-frame ones; the method was immunoSEQ multiplex PCR. The sample lists 40,000 to 50,000 clones, approximately 80% occurring once. This sequence was found in a man between 65 and 79 years old with active or convalescent COVID-19. Sequencing input: peripheral blood. J is TRBJ2-7 and V is TRBV7-2; D might be TRBD2 (5 bases). CDR3 loop: CASRRASSYEQYF. The CDR3 DNA is TGTGCCAGCAGGAGGGCAAGCTCCTACGAGCAGTACTTC.